A selection of T cell receptor beta chains follows, all from one sample in a study of OX40 agonist ivuxolimab in advanced cancers. TCRdb's copy holds only in-frame clones and misses some; the assay was immunoSEQ multiplex PCR. Of tens of thousands of clones listed, more than 65% were seen once; the top ten hold about a tenth. This sample comprised CD4+ or CD8+ T cells sorted from blood, obtained in a trial of the OX40 agonist ivuxolimab. Every receptor here comes from an adult with an advanced solid tumor such as melanoma, head and neck, liver or kidney cancer. CDR3s include the opening cysteine and the closing phenylalanine or tryptophan. The D gene is left open where the match is weak. Where a row states a size, it is once, few, many or the class of an expanded clone; other rows omit it.

d_gene	j_gene	v_gene	abundance	CDR3nt	CDR3aa
NA	TRBJ1-5	TRBV18	NA	TGTGCCAGCTCACACGCCTCCTGGGACCAGCCCCAGCATTTT	CASSHASWDQPQHF
NA	TRBJ2-1	TRBV7-9	NA	TGTGCCAGCAGCCCCACAGAAGGGGACTACAATGAGCAGTTCTTC	CASSPTEGDYNEQFF
NA	TRBJ2-4	TRBV7-2	NA	TGTGCCAGCAGCTCACTCGGAGCAAACATTCAGTACTTC	CASSSLGANIQYF
NA	TRBJ2-7	TRBV18	NA	TGTGCCAGCTCAATCTATTTGGACGGCGACTACGAGCAGTACTTC	CASSIYLDGDYEQYF
TRBD2	TRBJ2-1	TRBV2	NA	TGTGCCAGCAGTGAAGCACTTGGCGGGAGGGCCACTGAGCAGTTCTTC	CASSEALGGRATEQFF
NA	TRBJ1-3	TRBV7-9	NA	TGTGCCAGCAGCCCGGGACCTCCGGCGTCCATATATTTT	CASSPGPPASIYF
NA	TRBJ1-1	TRBV18	NA	TGTGCCAGCTCACCACAGGGAATGAACACTGAAGCTTTCTTT	CASSPQGMNTEAFF
TRBD1	TRBJ1-1	TRBV6-6	once	TGTGCCAGCAGTTACCGTATCAGACAGGGAGGCGGTGAAGCTTTCTTT	CASSYRIRQGGGEAFF
TRBD2	TRBJ2-1	TRBV7-8	few	TGTGCCAGCAGCTTAGGATTAGCGGGGGAGAGCTCCTACAATGAGCAGTTCTTC	CASSLGLAGESSYNEQFF
NA	TRBJ1-6	TRBV5-4	NA	TGTGCCAGCAGCTTTTCGCAGGGGAATTCACCCCTCCACTTT	CASSFSQGNSPLHF
TRBD1	TRBJ1-5	TRBV27	NA	TGTGCCAGCAGTTTGGGACAGGGCTCTCAGCCCCAGCATTTT	CASSLGQGSQPQHF
NA	TRBJ1-1	TRBV20-1	NA	TGCAGCGCAGGTGGGAACACTGAAGCTTTCTTT	CSAGGNTEAFF
TRBD2	TRBJ2-3	TRBV7-6	NA	TGTGCCAGCAGCCCCGGACTAGGAGCAGATACGCAGTATTTT	CASSPGLGADTQYF
NA	TRBJ1-5	TRBV27	NA	TGTGCCAGCAGTTCCGCAGGCAGCAATCAGCCCCAGCATTTT	CASSSAGSNQPQHF
TRBD1	TRBJ2-2	TRBV7-3	NA	TGTGCCAGCAGCTTAACCCCGGACAGGGTCACCGGGGAGCTGTTTTTT	CASSLTPDRVTGELFF
NA	TRBJ2-2	TRBV7-2	many	TGTGCCAGCAGCTTAGGTACAGTCACCGGGGAGCTGTTTTTT	CASSLGTVTGELFF
NA	TRBJ2-4	TRBV15	NA	TGTGCCACCAGCACCCGGACAGCTCGAGCCAAAAACATTCAGTACTTC	CATSTRTARAKNIQYF
TRBD1	TRBJ2-5	TRBV19	NA	TGTGCCAGTAGTACGACAGGGCGCATTTCGGAGACCCAGTACTTC	CASSTTGRISETQYF
NA	TRBJ1-1	TRBV5-4	once	TGTGCCAGCAGCTTGCCATCTAGCACTGAAGCTTTCTTT	CASSLPSSTEAFF
NA	TRBJ2-3	TRBV10-3	NA	TGTGCCATCAGTGAGCGGACCCCAAGCACAGATACGCAGTATTTT	CAISERTPSTDTQYF
TRBD2	TRBJ2-1	TRBV5-4	NA	TGTGCCAGCAACATGGGGGGGTCCTACAATGAGCAGTTCTTC	CASNMGGSYNEQFF
NA	TRBJ1-5	TRBV6-6	NA	TGTGCCAGCAGTTACGGGCAGGGAAATCAGCCCCAGCATTTT	CASSYGQGNQPQHF
TRBD2	TRBJ2-1	TRBV9	NA	TGTGCCAGCAGCGTAGGGGCTAGCGGATACAATGAGCAGTTCTTC	CASSVGASGYNEQFF
NA	TRBJ2-5	TRBV18	NA	TGTGCCAGCTCACCGTTCTCCGGCCACCAAGAGACCCAGTACTTC	CASSPFSGHQETQYF
NA	TRBJ2-1	TRBV9	NA	TGTGCCAGCAGCGTAGGGGATGAGCAGTTCTTC	CASSVGDEQFF
TRBD2	TRBJ2-7	TRBV30	NA	TGTGCCTGGAGTGTACAGGCGGGAGTTTCCGAGCAGTACTTC	CAWSVQAGVSEQYF
NA	TRBJ2-7	TRBV15	large	TGTGCCACCAGCAGAGAGGCGGGACACCCCTACGAGCAGTACTTC	CATSREAGHPYEQYF
TRBD1	TRBJ2-5	TRBV19	once	TGTGCCAGTAGTCCTATTGGGACAGCCGATCAAGAGACCCAGTACTTC	CASSPIGTADQETQYF
NA	TRBJ2-7	TRBV21-1	NA	TGTGCCAGCAGCACAAGGACTAGCGAGGGGGAGGAGCAGTACTTC	CASSTRTSEGEEQYF
NA	TRBJ2-5	TRBV5-1	NA	TGCGCCAGCAGCTTGGTAACGGGAAACCAAGAGACCCAGTACTTC	CASSLVTGNQETQYF
TRBD2	TRBJ2-2	TRBV5-4	NA	TGTGCCAGCAGCCCATCTAGCGGGGGGGTCATCGGGGAGCTGTTTTTT	CASSPSSGGVIGELFF
NA	TRBJ2-3	TRBV28	once	TGTGCCAGCAGTTTCCAGAGGAGCACAGATACGCAGTATTTT	CASSFQRSTDTQYF
TRBD1	TRBJ1-1	TRBV28	NA	TGTGCCAGCAGTCCCCAGGGACAGGGAAGCGCTGAAGCTTTCTTT	CASSPQGQGSAEAFF
NA	TRBJ1-1	TRBV6-1	NA	TGTGCCAGCAACCTCGGAGGGGGGAACACTGAAGCTTTCTTT	CASNLGGGNTEAFF
NA	TRBJ2-3	TRBV7-8	NA	TGTGCCAGCAGCCTCTTGGCGGGGCAGAGCACAGATACGCAGTATTTT	CASSLLAGQSTDTQYF
NA	TRBJ2-7	TRBV2	NA	TGTGCCAGCAGTAAGGAGGGGGCGGGGACCTACGAGCAGTACTTC	CASSKEGAGTYEQYF
NA	TRBJ2-1	TRBV5-4	few	TGTGCCAGCAGCTATCTAAGGGACATCTACAATGAGCAGTTCTTC	CASSYLRDIYNEQFF
TRBD1	TRBJ2-7	TRBV18	NA	TGTGCCAGCTCACCACCAGGCAGGACAGGGCTCTACGAGCAGTACTTC	CASSPPGRTGLYEQYF
NA	TRBJ2-2	TRBV28	NA	TGTGCCAGCAGTTTACTTCGGAACACCGGGGAGCTGTTTTTT	CASSLLRNTGELFF
NA	TRBJ2-7	TRBV18	NA	TGTGCCAGCCGATTAGCGGATTCCTACGAGCAGTACTTC	CASRLADSYEQYF
NA	TRBJ2-7	TRBV29-1	NA	TGCAGCGTTGAGGGGGGCGCGGTGAAGTACGAGCAGTACTTC	CSVEGGAVKYEQYF
TRBD1	TRBJ1-2	TRBV6-1	NA	TGTGCCAGCAGTGCAGGAAGGGACAGGGTCTATGGCTACACCTTC	CASSAGRDRVYGYTF
NA	TRBJ2-1	TRBV12-5	NA	TGTGCTAGTGGTTCGACGGACGGAAGATTCTACAATGAGCAGTTCTTC	CASGSTDGRFYNEQFF
NA	TRBJ1-2	TRBV9	few	TGTGCCAGCAGCGCTCAGGATGTGGGATATGGCTACACCTTC	CASSAQDVGYGYTF
TRBD2	TRBJ2-1	TRBV6-6	NA	TGTGCCAGCAGACAACTAGCGGGAGACCACAATGAGCAGTTCTTC	CASRQLAGDHNEQFF
NA	TRBJ2-1	TRBV7-2	NA	TGTGCCAGCAGCCCCAACCCGTCTAGCAGCTGGTCCTACAATGAGCAGTTCTTC	CASSPNPSSSWSYNEQFF
NA	TRBJ1-5	TRBV29-1	NA	TGCAGCGTATCGACAGGTCCAGGCAATCAGCCCCAGCATTTT	CSVSTGPGNQPQHF
NA	TRBJ2-7	TRBV6-1	medium-sized	TGTGCCAGCAGTGCGGGACATACCTACGAGCAGTACTTC	CASSAGHTYEQYF
TRBD1	TRBJ1-6	TRBV6-5	NA	TGTGCCAGCTATTGGACAGGGGCTCCGAATTCACCCCTCCACTTT	CASYWTGAPNSPLHF